This is a list of T cell receptor beta chains from one sample in a study of OX40 agonist ivuxolimab in advanced cancers. Using immunoSEQ multiplex PCR, the repertoire was profiled, and TCRdb retains in-frame clones only, with some absent. The sample yields about 80,000 clones, 94% seen once. The material was CD4+ or CD8+ T cells sorted from blood, obtained in a trial of the OX40 agonist ivuxolimab. The receptors shown here come from an adult with an advanced solid tumor such as melanoma, head and neck, liver or kidney cancer. Each CDR3 is given with its conserved first and last residue. D genes are given only for firm matches. A clone size is listed for some rows: how often the clone was seen (once, few, many), or a class if it is expanded.

size: NA; D: NA; V: TRBV5-6; J: TRBJ1-4; CDR3: CASSSPGVYDYEKLFF; DNA: TGTGCCAGCAGCTCGCCAGGGGTATATGATTATGAGAAACTGTTTTTT
size: once; D: NA; V: TRBV27; J: TRBJ2-3; CDR3: CASSPDREGNTQYF; DNA: TGTGCCAGCAGTCCCGACAGGGAGGGAAATACGCAGTATTTT
size: NA; D: NA; V: TRBV7-3; J: TRBJ2-5; CDR3: CASSFHGRAETQYF; DNA: TGTGCCAGCAGCTTTCACGGGAGAGCGGAGACCCAGTACTTC
size: NA; D: NA; V: TRBV11-2; J: TRBJ2-1; CDR3: CASSKAPGEQFF; DNA: TGTGCCAGCAGCAAGGCCCCGGGTGAGCAGTTCTTC
size: NA; D: NA; V: TRBV2; J: TRBJ2-7; CDR3: CASSPRASYEQYF; DNA: TGTGCCAGCAGCCCCAGGGCCTCCTACGAGCAGTACTTC
size: NA; D: TRBD2; V: TRBV18; J: TRBJ2-5; CDR3: CASSTSGSQETQYF; DNA: TGTGCCAGCTCAACTAGCGGGAGTCAAGAGACCCAGTACTTC
size: NA; D: TRBD1; V: TRBV29-1; J: TRBJ2-3; CDR3: CSVAGGEGTDTQYF; DNA: TGCAGCGTAGCAGGGGGCGAGGGCACAGATACGCAGTATTTT
size: NA; D: TRBD1; V: TRBV7-9; J: TRBJ2-1; CDR3: CASSFPIGQGDNEQFF; DNA: TGTGCCAGCAGCTTCCCAATAGGACAGGGGGACAATGAGCAGTTCTTC
size: NA; D: NA; V: TRBV10-3; J: TRBJ2-5; CDR3: CAISSDGETQYF; DNA: TGTGCCATCAGTTCGGACGGGGAGACCCAGTACTTC
size: NA; D: NA; V: TRBV5-4; J: TRBJ2-5; CDR3: CASSPTVKETQYF; DNA: TGTGCCAGCAGCCCGACAGTCAAAGAGACCCAGTACTTC
size: NA; D: NA; V: TRBV27; J: TRBJ1-2; CDR3: CASSPQENYGYTF; DNA: TGTGCCAGCAGCCCCCAAGAGAACTATGGCTACACCTTC
size: NA; D: NA; V: TRBV19; J: TRBJ2-5; CDR3: CASSPVRGPGLSETQYF; DNA: TGTGCCAGTTCCCCGGTCAGAGGGCCCGGATTGTCGGAGACCCAGTACTTC
size: NA; D: NA; V: TRBV5-4; J: TRBJ2-1; CDR3: CASSLPSYNEQFF; DNA: TGTGCCAGCAGCTTGCCTAGCTACAATGAGCAGTTCTTC
size: NA; D: TRBD1; V: TRBV7-8; J: TRBJ1-6; CDR3: CASSLVDRDLMALHF; DNA: TGTGCCAGCAGCTTAGTGGACAGGGACCTTATGGCCCTCCACTTT
size: few; D: TRBD2; V: TRBV14; J: TRBJ2-7; CDR3: CASSPREAIPYEQYF; DNA: TGTGCCAGCAGCCCGCGGGAGGCGATCCCCTACGAGCAGTACTTC
size: NA; D: NA; V: TRBV11-1; J: TRBJ2-6; CDR3: CASSLGGANVLTF; DNA: TGTGCCAGCAGCCTGGGAGGGGCCAACGTCCTGACTTTC
size: NA; D: NA; V: TRBV25-1; J: TRBJ2-6; CDR3: CASSEWDPGPGANVLTF; DNA: TGTGCCAGCAGTGAATGGGATCCGGGACCTGGGGCCAACGTCCTGACTTTC
size: NA; D: NA; V: TRBV19; J: TRBJ1-2; CDR3: CASGLGEANYGYTF; DNA: TGTGCCAGTGGCCTAGGGGAGGCGAACTATGGCTACACCTTC
size: NA; D: TRBD1; V: TRBV28; J: TRBJ2-3; CDR3: CATDRGLADTQYF; DNA: TGTGCCACCGACAGGGGGCTCGCAGATACGCAGTATTTT
size: NA; D: TRBD2; V: TRBV7-8; J: TRBJ2-1; CDR3: CASSPGLAGNISPPPHNEQFF; DNA: TGTGCCAGCAGCCCCGGACTAGCGGGAAACATCTCTCCACCCCCACACAATGAGCAGTTCTTC
size: NA; D: NA; V: TRBV27; J: TRBJ2-7; CDR3: CASSSFKTDVPYEQYF; DNA: TGTGCCAGCAGTTCCTTCAAGACGGATGTGCCCTACGAGCAGTACTTC
size: NA; D: NA; V: TRBV4-1; J: TRBJ2-7; CDR3: CASSQGPGRGQYF; DNA: TGCGCCAGCAGCCAAGGCCCGGGACGAGGGCAGTACTTC
size: NA; D: NA; V: TRBV10-3; J: TRBJ2-5; CDR3: CAISESGASEQETQYF; DNA: TGTGCCATCAGTGAGTCTGGGGCTAGCGAACAAGAGACCCAGTACTTC
size: NA; D: NA; V: TRBV7-9; J: TRBJ1-2; CDR3: CASSFGVTVQGYTF; DNA: TGTGCCAGCAGCTTCGGTGTCACAGTTCAAGGCTACACCTTC
size: NA; D: NA; V: TRBV7-2; J: TRBJ1-5; CDR3: CASSPGVSNQPQHF; DNA: TGTGCCAGCAGCCCAGGCGTATCAAATCAGCCCCAGCATTTT
size: NA; D: TRBD1; V: TRBV7-7; J: TRBJ2-7; CDR3: CASSLGPGGYEQYF; DNA: TGTGCTAGCAGCTTAGGGCCAGGGGGCTACGAGCAGTACTTC
size: NA; D: TRBD2; V: TRBV15; J: TRBJ2-1; CDR3: CATSRDGSSGVREQFF; DNA: TGTGCCACCAGCAGAGATGGGTCTAGCGGGGTTCGCGAGCAGTTCTTC
size: NA; D: NA; V: TRBV9; J: TRBJ1-2; CDR3: CASSVGSHGYTF; DNA: TGTGCCAGCAGCGTAGGAAGCCATGGCTACACCTTC
size: NA; D: NA; V: TRBV19; J: TRBJ1-5; CDR3: CASSIWGGDNQPQHF; DNA: TGTGCCAGTAGTATTTGGGGAGGGGACAATCAGCCCCAGCATTTT
size: few; D: NA; V: TRBV18; J: TRBJ1-2; CDR3: CASSPSGGRRANYGYTF; DNA: TGTGCCAGCTCACCCTCCGGGGGCCGGAGAGCTAACTATGGCTACACCTTC
size: once; D: TRBD2; V: TRBV9; J: TRBJ2-1; CDR3: CASSVESGGSGRDDKQFF; DNA: TGTGCCAGCAGCGTAGAATCCGGTGGTAGCGGGAGAGACGACAAGCAGTTCTTC
size: few; D: TRBD2; V: TRBV9; J: TRBJ2-2; CDR3: CASSAGLAGIGAGELFF; DNA: TGTGCCAGCAGCGCGGGACTAGCGGGAATCGGCGCCGGGGAGCTGTTTTTT
size: NA; D: TRBD1; V: TRBV6-5; J: TRBJ1-2; CDR3: CASSYSRQGNGYTF; DNA: TGTGCCAGCAGTTACTCCCGACAGGGGAACGGCTACACCTTC
size: NA; D: NA; V: TRBV9; J: TRBJ2-3; CDR3: CASSVYTASTDTQYF; DNA: TGTGCCAGCAGCGTATATACAGCGTCCACAGATACGCAGTATTTT
size: NA; D: TRBD2; V: TRBV4-1; J: TRBJ2-7; CDR3: CASSWASGSYEQYF; DNA: TGCGCCAGCAGCTGGGCTAGCGGGAGCTACGAGCAGTACTTC
size: NA; D: NA; V: TRBV9; J: TRBJ1-4; CDR3: CASSAGDTFVEKLFF; DNA: TGTGCCAGCAGCGCAGGGGACACCTTCGTTGAAAAACTGTTTTTT
size: NA; D: NA; V: TRBV7-3; J: TRBJ2-3; CDR3: CASSSGTTDTQYF; DNA: TGTGCCAGCAGTTCTGGGACCACAGATACGCAGTATTTT
size: once; D: NA; V: TRBV9; J: TRBJ1-5; CDR3: CASSVGGAYDQPQHF; DNA: TGTGCCAGCAGCGTGGGGGGGGCTTATGATCAGCCCCAGCATTTT
size: NA; D: TRBD1; V: TRBV9; J: TRBJ1-2; CDR3: CASSVDGGQPNYGYTF; DNA: TGTGCCAGCAGCGTAGATGGGGGACAGCCTAACTATGGCTACACCTTC
size: NA; D: NA; V: TRBV13; J: TRBJ1-1; CDR3: CASSLGSTEAFF; DNA: TGTGCCAGCAGCTTAGGGTCCACTGAAGCTTTCTTT
size: NA; D: NA; V: TRBV27; J: TRBJ2-1; CDR3: CASSQRGDNEQFF; DNA: TGTGCCAGCAGCCAGAGGGGGGATAATGAGCAGTTCTTC
size: NA; D: NA; V: TRBV28; J: TRBJ2-3; CDR3: CASSFDRFTSTDTQYF; DNA: TGTGCCAGCAGTTTTGACAGGTTCACTAGCACAGATACGCAGTATTTT
size: NA; D: TRBD1; V: TRBV4-3; J: TRBJ1-1; CDR3: CASSQDLGTENTEAFF; DNA: TGCGCCAGCAGCCAAGATCTAGGGACAGAAAACACTGAAGCTTTCTTT